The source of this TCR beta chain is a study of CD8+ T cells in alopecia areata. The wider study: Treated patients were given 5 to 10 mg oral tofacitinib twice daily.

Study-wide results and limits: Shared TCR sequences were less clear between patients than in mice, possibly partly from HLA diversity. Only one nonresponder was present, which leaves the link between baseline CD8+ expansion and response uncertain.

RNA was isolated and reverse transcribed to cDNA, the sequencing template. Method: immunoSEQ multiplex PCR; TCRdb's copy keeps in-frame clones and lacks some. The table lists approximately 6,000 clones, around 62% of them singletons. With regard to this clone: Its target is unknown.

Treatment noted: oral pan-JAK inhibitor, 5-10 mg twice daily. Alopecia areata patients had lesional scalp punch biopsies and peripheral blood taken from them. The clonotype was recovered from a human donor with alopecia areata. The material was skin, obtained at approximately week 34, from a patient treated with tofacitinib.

CDR3 sequence reads: CASSHGGPEAFF. DNA of the CDR3: TGTGCCAGCAGCCACGGCGGTCCGGAAGCTTTCTTT. V gene TRBV25-1 combines with J gene TRBJ1-1; D is ambiguous. There are 12 residues in the CDR3. The germline V gene has CDR1 MGHDK and CDR2 SYGVNS. V lost 6 bases and J lost 8, with 13 bases in between.